This T cell receptor beta chain was sequenced for a study of cytomegalovirus exposure and HLA in healthy donors. CDR1 is KGHSH, CDR2 LQKENI, per germline. The V gene lost 0 bases and the J gene lost 4 bases, with 13 bases spanning the gap. There are 15 residues in the CDR3. About this clone itself: The target antigen is unknown. Different DNA sequences within this sample yield the same CDR3.

Regarding the study as a whole: Reportedly, diagnosis of cytomegalovirus status by the classifier showed high specificity and sensitivity.

Donors were ostensibly healthy at sampling, although undocumented immune exposures were probable. PCR used 60 Vbeta primers and 13 Jbeta primers. In the source study's methods: A later analysis counted 65 million to 90 million unique TCR beta chains, around 10 million shared. Produced via immunoSEQ multiplex PCR; TCRdb's table is partial and in-frame only. That table supplies the V and J calls and clone size; D and trimming were determined from the DNA. The sample has about 160,000 clones; approximately 80% are singletons. Material: PBMCs. V is TRBV18 and J is TRBJ2-7; D call uncertain. This receptor was identified in a male donor in good health and CMV-seropositive. The CDR3 here is CASSPPSPSRYEQYF. The CDR3 DNA reads as TGTGCCAGCTCACCACCGTCCCCAAGCCGATACGAGCAGTACTTC. Combining the CDR3 with reference TRBV18 and TRBJ2-7 gives the whole variable domain NAGVMQNPRHLVRRRGQEARLRCSPMKGHSHVYWYRQLPEEGLKFMVYLQKENIIDESGMPKERFSAEFPKEGPSILRIQQVVRGDSAAYFCASSPPSPSRYEQYFGPGTRLTVT.